This passage covers 27 T cell receptor beta chains from one sample sequenced in a study of identical twins. TCRdb itself ran the 5' RACE reads through MiXCR, one entry per CDR3 protein. The data hold about 470,000 distinct CDR3 sequences, with approximately 24% observed a single time. A further study also used this sample, focusing on T cells expressing NK-cell markers.

The sequencing sample was made of CD4+ T cells sorted from blood. All receptors come from a woman younger than 35 in good health.

This chain's CDR3 is CASNSGAHTRNEQFF. The CDR3 nucleotides read TGTGCCAGCAATAGTGGGGCCCATACGAGGAATGAGCAGTTCTTC. The chain employs TRBV12-3 or TRBV12-4 and TRBJ2-1; D is possibly TRBD1 (5 bases). The CDR3 has 15 residues. V gave up 7 bases and J gave up 7 bases, with 20 bases separating them.

V usage is TRBV20-1 and J usage is TRBJ2-2; 7 bases map to TRBD1. This CDR3 has 16 amino acids. V lost 0 bases to trimming and J lost 0 bases; unmatched junction nucleotides: 4. Germline CDR1 and CDR2: DFQATT and SNEGSKA (reference sequence). CDR3 nucleotides: TGCAGTGCTAGAGATATCGGACAGGCGAACACCGGGGAGCTGTTTTTT. Translation: CSARDIGQANTGELFF.

V is TRBV12-3 or TRBV12-4 and J is TRBJ2-1, with 7 bases matching TRBD2. The V segment lost 5 bases and the J segment 2 bases; nucleotides outside the gene matches: 12. The CDR3 spans 17 residues. The CDR3 sequence: CASSPPAWGGTYNEQFF. CDR3 sequence (DNA): TGTGCCAGCAGTCCCCCCGCTTGGGGAGGGACCTACAATGAGCAGTTCTTC.

This clonotype appeared many times. The chain has TRBV7-8 and TRBJ1-5; tentatively, D is TRBD1 (6 bases). The germline V and J ends were trimmed by 6 bases and 0 bases, with 9 bases remaining between them. CDR1 is SGHVS, CDR2 FQNEAQ, per germline. There are 14 residues in the CDR3. This chain's CDR3 is CASRTGNSNQPQHF. DNA for the CDR3: TGTGCCAGCAGGACAGGCAATAGCAATCAGCCCCAGCATTTT.

V is TRBV10-3 and J is TRBJ1-1, with 7 bases aligning to TRBD1. This CDR3 has 13 amino acids. Trimming cost V 9 bases and J 1 base; bases outside gene matches: 5. CDR1 is ENHRY, CDR2 SYGVKD, per germline. CDR3 DNA sequence: TGTGCCATTTCCAGGGGGGGGAACACTGAAGCTTTCTTT. Translated, it gives CAISRGGNTEAFF.

The chain combines TRBV12-3 or TRBV12-4 with TRBJ2-7; 7 nucleotides line up with TRBD2. Germline trimming cut 7 bases from V and 3 bases from J; bases unmatched to any gene: 6. CDR3 length: 13 amino acids. CDR3 in DNA: TGTGCCAGCATGGGCGGGGGTTACTACGAGCAGTACTTC. It codes for CASMGGGYYEQYF.

The chain recombines TRBV11-3 with TRBJ2-7; D is ambiguous. CDR3 size: 13 residues. The germline V and J ends were trimmed by 5 bases and 0 bases, with 8 bases remaining between them. Germline CDR1 SGHNT, CDR2 YENEEA. The CDR3 DNA is TGTGCCAGCAGCCCTAAGAGCTCCTACGAGCAGTACTTC. It specifies CASSPKSSYEQYF.

A few counts support this clonotype. The rearrangement joins TRBV12-3 or TRBV12-4 to TRBJ1-1; TRBD1 matches at 8 bases. The junction had 10 bases not matched to a gene; V was cut back by 7 bases and J by 3 bases. The CDR3 runs to 15 residues. In DNA form, the CDR3 reads TGTGCCAGCACCGACAGGGGCCAGGAAGACACTGAAGCTTTCTTT. Its translation: CASTDRGQEDTEAFF.

V gene TRBV5-1 combines with J gene TRBJ2-7, with 8 nucleotides matching TRBD2. CDR3 size: 15 residues. Per germline, CDR1 SGHRS and CDR2 YFSETQ. Germline trimming cut 7 bases from V and 0 bases from J; bases unmatched to any gene: 9. The CDR3 protein is CASRRLAMSSYEQYF. In nucleotides, the CDR3 is TGCGCCAGCCGGCGACTAGCGATGAGCTCCTACGAGCAGTACTTC.

This chain links TRBV10-1 with TRBJ2-1; no firm D call. With 0 bases removed from V and 8 bases from J, the gap between germline ends came to 8 bases. In germline, CDR1 is WNHNN, CDR2 SYGVQD (reference sequence). The CDR3 runs 13 residues. The DNA for the CDR3 is TGCGCCAGCAGTGAGTCGAAACGGGATGAGCAGTTCTTC. Protein sequence: CASSESKRDEQFF.

In this sample, this clonotype turned up a few times. This chain connects TRBV3-1 to TRBJ1-6, with TRBD1 identical over 10 bases. V trimming: 5 bases; J trimming: 9 bases; junction bases outside the gene matches: 4. Germline V gene lookup returns CDR1 LGHDT and CDR2 YNNKEL (reference sequence). The CDR3 is made up of 14 amino acids. This CDR3 reads CASSNRDRGSPLHF. The CDR3 nucleotides read TGTGCCAGCAGCAACCGGGACAGGGGTTCACCCCTCCACTTT.

The V call is TRBV5-1, the J call TRBJ2-7; D gene uncertain. CDR1 is SGHRS, CDR2 YFSETQ, per germline. The V and J ends lost 0 bases and 5 bases respectively, with 12 bases between them. CDR3 length: 14 residues. Here the CDR3 DNA reads TGCGCCAGCAGCTTGGCCATAGGGTATCACGAGCAGTACTTC. Translating it yields CASSLAIGYHEQYF.

The chain is built from TRBV24-1 and TRBJ2-3, with TRBD1 matching over 9 bases. CDR3 size: 16 residues. Germline CDR1 reads KGHDR; CDR2 reads SFDVKD. V was pared by 5 bases and J by 1 base, with 6 bases of the junction left unmatched. CDR3 residues: CATSGPGQGGTDTQYF. CDR3 nucleotides: TGTGCCACCAGTGGACCGGGACAGGGTGGCACAGATACGCAGTATTTT.

This clonotype was found a few times. The chain combines TRBV20-1 with TRBJ2-1; 14 nucleotides line up with TRBD2. J lost 8 bases, V lost 5 bases, and 8 bases had no gene match. Germline V gene lookup returns CDR1 DFQATT and CDR2 SNEGSKA (reference sequence). The CDR3 sequence is 15 residues long. CDR3 nucleotides: TGCAGTGCTTCTCCGACTAGCGGGGGGGGTTATGAGCAGTTCTTC. Its protein is CSASPTSGGGYEQFF.

The chain is built from TRBV5-6 and TRBJ2-1; D call uncertain. The V and J ends lost 0 bases and 2 bases respectively, with 9 bases between them. Germline CDR1 SGHDT, CDR2 YYEEEE. This CDR3 is built from 15 residues. CDR3 in amino acids: CASSLEEFPYNEQFF. CDR3 nucleotide sequence: TGTGCCAGCAGCTTGGAGGAATTCCCCTACAATGAGCAGTTCTTC. Full variable domain (remainder filled in from reference TRBV5-6 and TRBJ2-1): DAGVTQSPTHLIKTRGQQVTLRCSPKSGHDTVSWYQQALGQGPQFIFQYYEEEERQRGNFPDRFSGHQFPNYSSELNVNALLLGDSALYLCASSLEEFPYNEQFFGPGTRLTVL.

This chain joins TRBV2 and TRBJ1-1, with D possibly being TRBD1 (5 bases). Trimming stripped 7 bases from V and 3 bases from J, with 15 bases between. The CDR3 spans 14 residues. Germline CDR1 reads SNHLY; CDR2 reads FYNNEI. The CDR3 DNA reads TGTGCCAGCAACTGGGGGGAAGGGGACACTGAAGCTTTCTTT. Its translation: CASNWGEGDTEAFF.

This chain joins TRBV6-5 and TRBJ2-7, with D perhaps matching TRBD2 (6 bases). CDR1 is MNHEY and CDR2 is SVGAGI in the germline V gene. The germline V and J ends were trimmed by 9 bases and 5 bases, with 11 bases remaining between them. The CDR3 sequence is 11 residues long. The CDR3, as DNA: TGTGCCAGTTCGGGGGACGACGAGCAGTACTTC. Its protein product is CASSGDDEQYF.

This chain joins TRBV5-5 and TRBJ1-1, with D uncertain. In germline, CDR1 is SGHKS, CDR2 YYEKEE (reference sequence). V was trimmed by 0 bases and J by 1 base, leaving 7 bases between them. This CDR3 has 14 amino acids. The CDR3 nucleotides are TGTGCCAGCAGCTTGGTAGACCAGAACACTGAAGCTTTCTTT. Protein sequence: CASSLVDQNTEAFF.

A remark on this clonotype: The germline gene is not matched at one end of the junction; a read error may be the cause. The chain recombines TRBV24-1 with TRBJ2-7; 8 nucleotides match TRBD1. The CDR3 extends over 16 amino acids. Germline CDR1 KGHDR, CDR2 SFDVKD. The CDR3 coding sequence is TGTGCCACCAGTGATCAGCAGGGGGCTACTTCCTACGAGCAGCACTTC. This gives the protein CATSDQQGATSYEQHF.

This clonotype has more than one count but fewer than ten. The chain is built from TRBV27 and TRBJ1-1; D unresolved. Germline CDR1 is MNHEY and CDR2 is SMNVEV (reference sequence). CDR3 size: 14 residues. V lost 8 bases, J lost 1 base, and 14 bases lay in between. The chain's CDR3 is CASGRGQSNTEAFF. CDR3 bases: TGTGCCAGCGGCAGAGGGCAATCGAACACTGAAGCTTTCTTT.

The chain has TRBV27 and TRBJ2-7, with D perhaps assigned TRBD1 or TRBD2 (5 bases each). CDR1 is MNHEY and CDR2 is SMNVEV in the germline V gene (reference sequence). The ends were cut back, 0 bases at V and 3 bases at J, with 18 bases in the middle. The CDR3 spans 17 residues. The CDR3 nucleotides are TGTGCCAGCAGTTTATCGATAAGAGGGGCCCGTTACTACGAGCAGTACTTC. Encoded protein: CASSLSIRGARYYEQYF.

The chain combines TRBV20-1 with TRBJ1-6; D not resolved. The V gene's germline CDR1 is DFQATT and CDR2 SNEGSKA (reference sequence). The CDR3 loop spans 16 amino acids. V dropped 4 bases and J dropped 3 bases, with 16 bases sitting between them. CDR3 coding DNA: TGCAGTGCTAAGACCCTCGACCGCCACTATAATTCACCCCTCCACTTT. Translation gives CSAKTLDRHYNSPLHF.

A few counts support this clonotype. The rearrangement uses TRBV11-2 and TRBJ2-3, with TRBD2 matching 8 bases. The CDR3 runs 15 residues. Germline values: CDR1 SGHAT, CDR2 FQNNGV. The J segment lost 5 bases and the V segment lost 3 bases, leaving 7 bases of the junction unmatched. The CDR3 DNA reads as TGTGCCAGCAGCTTTTTTAGCGGGGTCGGAGATACGCAGTATTTT. Amino acid sequence: CASSFFSGVGDTQYF.

This chain joins TRBV29-1 and TRBJ2-7; 10 nucleotides agree with TRBD1. The CDR3 is 15 amino acids. Germline V CDR1 and CDR2: SQVTM, ANQGSEA. V lost 5 bases and J lost 0; bases outside the gene matches: 7. In DNA form, the CDR3 reads TGCAGCGTTCTCCGGACAGGGGGGAACTCCTACGAGCAGTACTTC. It specifies CSVLRTGGNSYEQYF.

The J gene is TRBJ2-2, the V gene TRBV20-1; 8 nucleotides match TRBD1. V trimming: 6 bases; J trimming: 2 bases; junction bases outside the gene matches: 5. The CDR3 is made up of 14 amino acids. Germline lookup yields CDR1 DFQATT and CDR2 SNEGSKA (reference sequence). The CDR3 nucleotides read TGCAGTGCACGGGACAGGTTAAACACCGGGGAGCTGTTTTTT. This gives the protein CSARDRLNTGELFF.

The chain employs TRBV12-3 or TRBV12-4 and TRBJ1-5; D is uncertain. V lost 6 bases and J lost 0, with 12 bases in between. This CDR3 has 15 residues. The CDR3 DNA reads TGTGCCAGCAGCTTGAGGAGGGCTAGCAATCAGCCCCAGCATTTT. Residues: CASSLRRASNQPQHF.

V is TRBV6-4 and J is TRBJ2-1, with D perhaps matching TRBD2 (6 bases). Germline V gives CDR1 MRHNA, CDR2 SNTAGT. This CDR3 region has 15 residues. V was cut by 0 bases and J by 6 bases, with 12 bases left in between. The chain's CDR3 is CASSDSTSNPNEQFF. DNA for the CDR3: TGTGCCAGCAGTGACTCAACTAGCAACCCCAATGAGCAGTTCTTC.